This T cell receptor beta chain was obtained from a study of immune characteristics of hereditary and idiopathic chronic pancreatitis. V dropped 5 bases and J dropped 5; count of bases not matched to a gene: 10. The CDR3 sequence is 15 residues long. Germline loops: CDR1 MDHEN, CDR2 SYDVKM. Measured with immunoSEQ multiplex PCR; TCRdb has only the in-frame clones, and not every one. The profile covers some 5,600 clones, with about 70% appearing a single time and less than 9.5% taken by the ten largest. Patients having total pancreatectomy with islet autotransplantation provided the chronic pancreatitis pancreas tissue.

The V gene is TRBV28, the J gene TRBJ2-5; TRBD2 aligns across 8 bases. Sequenced material: pancreas tissue with hereditary chronic pancreatitis. This clonotype originated in a human donor with chronic pancreatitis. CDR3 DNA sequence: TGTGCCAGCAGTCCGCCGGGCGGGAGGCGGGAGACCCAGTACTTC. Amino acids: CASSPPGGRRETQYF. Full variable domain (remainder filled in from reference TRBV28 and TRBJ2-5): DVKVTQSSRYLVKRTGEKVFLECVQDMDHENMFWYRQDPGLGLRLIYFSYDVKMKEKGDIPEGYSVSREKKERFSLILESASTNQTSMYLCASSPPGGRRETQYFGPGTRLLVL.